The source of this TCR beta chain is a study of shared clonotypes between healthy human individuals. V lost 4 bases and J lost 4; bases outside the gene matches: 4. The length of the CDR3 is 14 residues. Germline loops: CDR1 SNHLY, CDR2 FYNNEI. On sorted subsets, replicate PCRs used 200 to 250 ng DNA, or 27,000 or so T cell genomes. Repertoires were generated with immunoSEQ multiplex PCR, while TCRdb's copy carries only in-frame clones and drops some. The table shows under 1,900,000 clones, with approximately 98.5% occurring only once. Sequencing input: naive CD4+ T cells sorted from blood. Subset indicated: CD45RA+ positively selected. This chain links TRBV2 with TRBJ2-1, with 7 bases matching TRBD2. This TCR was sampled from a man younger than 40 in good health. CDR3 nucleotides: TGTGCCAGCAGTGCCGGACTAGTTTACAATGAGCAGTTCTTC. Translated: CASSAGLVYNEQFF.